This T cell receptor beta chain was sequenced in a study of T cells after yellow fever vaccination. Study details: Preparation of the low-cell-number fractions used SMART-Seq v4 Ultra Low Input.

In making TCR cDNA, 5'RACE template switching added a universal primer site and UMIs to it. TCRdb fed the 5' RACE reads into MiXCR, producing one record per CDR3 protein. This table has a few hundred thousand distinct CDR3 sequences, around 3.6% appearing once. This clonotype has ten or more counts. This receptor was identified in a man aged 18 to 30 who received the YFV17D yellow fever vaccine. Sample: PBMCs, taken on the day of the yellow fever booster vaccination.

As DNA, the CDR3 is TGTGCCAGCAGCGTAGAGGGAACTGAAGCTTTCTTT. Translation: CASSVEGTEAFF. The V gene is TRBV9, the J gene TRBJ1-1; unclear D gene. Germline V gene sequence: CDR1 SGDLS, CDR2 YYNGEE. The V end lost 0 bases, the J end lost 5 bases, and 5 bases lay between the germline ends. The CDR3 spans 12 residues.